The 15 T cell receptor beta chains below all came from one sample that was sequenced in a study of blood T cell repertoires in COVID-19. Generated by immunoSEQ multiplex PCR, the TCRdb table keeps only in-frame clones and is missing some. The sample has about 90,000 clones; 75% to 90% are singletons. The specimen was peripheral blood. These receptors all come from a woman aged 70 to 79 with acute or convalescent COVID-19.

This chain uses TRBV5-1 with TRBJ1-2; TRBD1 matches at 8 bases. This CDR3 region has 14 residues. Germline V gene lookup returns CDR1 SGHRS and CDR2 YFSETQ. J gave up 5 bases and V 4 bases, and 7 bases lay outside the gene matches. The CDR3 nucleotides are TGCGCCAGCAGCCTAGGACAGGGCAGTTATGGCTACACCTTC. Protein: CASSLGQGSYGYTF.

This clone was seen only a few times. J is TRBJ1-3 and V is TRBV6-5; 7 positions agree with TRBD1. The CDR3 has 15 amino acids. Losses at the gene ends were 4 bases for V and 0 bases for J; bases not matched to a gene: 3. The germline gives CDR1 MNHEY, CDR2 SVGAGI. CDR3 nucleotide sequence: TGTGCCAGCAGTTTACGGGACAGCTCTGGAAACACCATATATTTT. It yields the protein CASSLRDSSGNTIYF.

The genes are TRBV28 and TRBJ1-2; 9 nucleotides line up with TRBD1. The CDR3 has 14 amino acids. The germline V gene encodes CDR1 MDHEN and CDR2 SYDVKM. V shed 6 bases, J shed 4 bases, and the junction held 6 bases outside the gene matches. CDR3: CASRGQGRGYGYTF. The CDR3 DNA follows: TGTGCCAGCAGGGGACAGGGTAGGGGCTATGGCTACACCTTC.

The CDR3 here is CASAPGQGYGELFF. CDR3 nucleotide sequence: TGTGCCAGTGCTCCGGGACAGGGATACGGGGAGCTGTTTTTT. This chain uses TRBV19 with TRBJ2-2; 9 nucleotides align to TRBD1. Germline V gene lookup returns CDR1 LNHDA and CDR2 SQIVND (reference sequence). V trimming: 8 bases; J trimming: 7 bases; junction bases outside the gene matches: 8. The CDR3 is 14 amino acids.

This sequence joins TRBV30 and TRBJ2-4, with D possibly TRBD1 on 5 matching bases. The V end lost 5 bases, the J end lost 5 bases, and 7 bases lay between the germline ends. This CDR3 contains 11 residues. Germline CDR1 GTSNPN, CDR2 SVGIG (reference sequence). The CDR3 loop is CAWQGENIQYF. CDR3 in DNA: TGTGCCTGGCAGGGTGAAAACATTCAGTACTTC.

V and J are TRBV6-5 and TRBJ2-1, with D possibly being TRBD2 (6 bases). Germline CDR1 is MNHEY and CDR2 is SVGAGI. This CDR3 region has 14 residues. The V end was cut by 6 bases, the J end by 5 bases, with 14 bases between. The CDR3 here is CASSLNGLHNEQFF. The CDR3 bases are TGTGCCAGCAGCCTCAACGGACTACACAATGAGCAGTTCTTC.

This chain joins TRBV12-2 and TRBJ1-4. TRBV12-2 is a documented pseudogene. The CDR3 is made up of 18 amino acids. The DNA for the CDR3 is TGTGCAAGTCGCTCCTTAAACCGGAGAATCCGAACTAATGAAAAACTGTTTTTT. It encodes CASRSLNRRIRTNEKLFF.

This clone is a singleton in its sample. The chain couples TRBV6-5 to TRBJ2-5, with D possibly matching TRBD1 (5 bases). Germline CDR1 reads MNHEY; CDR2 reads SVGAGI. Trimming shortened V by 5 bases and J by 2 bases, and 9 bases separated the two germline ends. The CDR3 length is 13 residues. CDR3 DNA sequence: TGTGCCAGCAGTCTGCAGGGTCAAGAGACCCAGTACTTC. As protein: CASSLQGQETQYF.

CDR3 nucleotides: TGCGCCAGCAGACAACTCGCGGGGGGGAGTGAGACCCAGTACTTC. Its protein is CASRQLAGGSETQYF. The chain recombines TRBV5-1 with TRBJ2-5; 9 bases are a match to TRBD2. The J segment lost 5 bases and the V segment lost 5 bases, leaving 10 bases of the junction unmatched. The germline V gene has CDR1 SGHRS and CDR2 YFSETQ. CDR3 length: 15 residues. Variable domain in full (rest from reference TRBV5-1 and TRBJ2-5): KAGVTQTPRYLIKTRGQQVTLSCSPISGHRSVSWYQQTPGQGLQFLFEYFSETQRNKGNFPGRFSGRQFSNSRSEMNVSTLELGDSALYLCASRQLAGGSETQYFGPGTRLLVL.

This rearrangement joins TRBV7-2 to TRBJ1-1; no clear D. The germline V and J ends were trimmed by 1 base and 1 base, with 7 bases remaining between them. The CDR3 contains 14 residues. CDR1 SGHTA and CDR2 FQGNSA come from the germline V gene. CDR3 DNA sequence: TGTGCCAGCAGCTTAGAGGCAGGGAACACTGAAGCTTTCTTT. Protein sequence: CASSLEAGNTEAFF.

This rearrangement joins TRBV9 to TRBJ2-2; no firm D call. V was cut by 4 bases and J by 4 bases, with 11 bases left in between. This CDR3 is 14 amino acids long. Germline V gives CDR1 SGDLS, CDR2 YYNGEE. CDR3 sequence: CASSPSQVTGELFF. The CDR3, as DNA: TGTGCCAGCAGCCCAAGTCAGGTCACCGGGGAGCTGTTTTTT. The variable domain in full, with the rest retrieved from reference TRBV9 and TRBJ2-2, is DSGVTQTPKHLITATGQRVTLRCSPRSGDLSVYWYQQSLDQGLQFLIQYYNGEERAKGNILERFSAQQFPDLHSELNLSSLELGDSALYFCASSPSQVTGELFFGEGSRLTVL.

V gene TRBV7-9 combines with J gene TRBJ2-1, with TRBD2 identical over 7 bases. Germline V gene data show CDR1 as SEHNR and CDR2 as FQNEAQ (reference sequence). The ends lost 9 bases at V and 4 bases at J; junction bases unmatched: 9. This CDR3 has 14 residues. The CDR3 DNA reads TGTGCCAGTGGGGGAGGGCCGTATTACAATGAGCAGTTCTTC. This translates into CASGGGPYYNEQFF.

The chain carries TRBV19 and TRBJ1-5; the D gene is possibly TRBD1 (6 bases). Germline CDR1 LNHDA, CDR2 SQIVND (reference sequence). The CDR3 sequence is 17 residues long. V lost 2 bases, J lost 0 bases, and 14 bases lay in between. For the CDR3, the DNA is TGTGCCAGTAGTATAAGAAGACAGGCAGTTAGCAATCAGCCCCAGCATTTT. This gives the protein CASSIRRQAVSNQPQHF.

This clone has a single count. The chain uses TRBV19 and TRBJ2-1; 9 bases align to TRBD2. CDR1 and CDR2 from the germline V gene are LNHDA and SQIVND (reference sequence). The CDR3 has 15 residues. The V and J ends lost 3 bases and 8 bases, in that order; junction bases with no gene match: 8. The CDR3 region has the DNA TGTGCCAGTAGTATGAGGCGGGAGGGCCCCGATGAGCAGTTCTTC. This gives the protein CASSMRREGPDEQFF.

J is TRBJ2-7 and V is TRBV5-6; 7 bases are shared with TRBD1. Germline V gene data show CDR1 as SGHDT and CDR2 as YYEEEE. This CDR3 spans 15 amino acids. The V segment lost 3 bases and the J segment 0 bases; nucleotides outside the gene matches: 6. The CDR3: CASSSLGTASYEQYF. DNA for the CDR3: TGTGCCAGCAGCTCCCTCGGGACAGCCTCCTACGAGCAGTACTTC.